The clone carrying this T cell receptor beta chain was detected only a few times. The source of the sample is a study of blood T cell repertoires in COVID-19. V was shortened by 5 bases and J by 11 bases, with 16 bases between the two germline ends. The CDR3 is 13 residues long. The germline V gene has CDR1 LGHDT and CDR2 YNNKEL (reference sequence). Authors' data handling: Reference gene primer amplification in the assay estimated nucleated cell counts. TCRdb keeps only in-frame clones here, not all; method: immunoSEQ multiplex PCR. V, J and clone size derive from that table, while D and trimming were established from the DNA sequence. In the table there are about 170,000 clones, approximately 90% of which are singletons.

The rearrangement links TRBV3-1 (or the pseudogene TRBV3-2) to TRBJ1-5, with a tentative D call TRBD1 (6 bases). This clonotype was obtained from a woman in her late teens or twenties who had recovered from COVID-19. Sequencing input: PBMCs or T cells enriched from blood (not recorded which). The CDR3 is CASSTRQDGTQHF. CDR3 DNA: TGTGCCAGCAGCACCCGACAGGACGGGACCCAGCATTTT.